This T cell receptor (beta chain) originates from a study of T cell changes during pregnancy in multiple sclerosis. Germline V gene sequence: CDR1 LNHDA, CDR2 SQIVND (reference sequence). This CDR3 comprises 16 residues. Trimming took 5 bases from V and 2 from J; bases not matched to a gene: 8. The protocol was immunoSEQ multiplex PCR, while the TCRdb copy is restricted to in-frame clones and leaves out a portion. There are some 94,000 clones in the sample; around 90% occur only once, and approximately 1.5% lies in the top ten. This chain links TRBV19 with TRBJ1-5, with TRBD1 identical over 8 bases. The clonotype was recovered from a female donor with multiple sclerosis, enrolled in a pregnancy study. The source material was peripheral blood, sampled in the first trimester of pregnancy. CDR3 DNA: TGTGCCAGTAGTCAGCCCGACAGGGGCCGCAATCAGCCCCAGCATTTT. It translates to CASSQPDRGRNQPQHF.